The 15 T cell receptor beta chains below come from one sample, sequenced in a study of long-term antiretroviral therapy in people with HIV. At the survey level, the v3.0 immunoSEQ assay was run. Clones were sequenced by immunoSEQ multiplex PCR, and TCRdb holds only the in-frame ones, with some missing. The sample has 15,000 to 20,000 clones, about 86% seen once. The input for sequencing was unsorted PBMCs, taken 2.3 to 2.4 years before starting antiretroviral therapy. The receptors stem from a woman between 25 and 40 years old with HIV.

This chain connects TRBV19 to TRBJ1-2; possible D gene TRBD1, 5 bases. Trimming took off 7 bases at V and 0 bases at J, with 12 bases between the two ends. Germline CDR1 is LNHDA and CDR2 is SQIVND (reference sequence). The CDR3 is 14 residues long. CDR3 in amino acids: CASTPDSSNYGYTF. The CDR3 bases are TGTGCCAGTACCCCCGACAGCTCTAACTATGGCTACACCTTC.

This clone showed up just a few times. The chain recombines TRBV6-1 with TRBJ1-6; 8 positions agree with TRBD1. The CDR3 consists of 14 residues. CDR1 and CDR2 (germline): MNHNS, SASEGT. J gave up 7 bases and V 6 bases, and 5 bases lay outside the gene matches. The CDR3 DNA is TGTGCCAGCAGAGTGACAGGGGTCAATTCACCCCTCCACTTT. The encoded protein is CASRVTGVNSPLHF.

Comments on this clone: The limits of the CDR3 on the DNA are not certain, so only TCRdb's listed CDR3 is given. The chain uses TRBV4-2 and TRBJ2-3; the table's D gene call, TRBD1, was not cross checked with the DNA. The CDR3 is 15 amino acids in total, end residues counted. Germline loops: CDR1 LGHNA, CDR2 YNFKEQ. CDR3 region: CASSQEVGTGARIYF.

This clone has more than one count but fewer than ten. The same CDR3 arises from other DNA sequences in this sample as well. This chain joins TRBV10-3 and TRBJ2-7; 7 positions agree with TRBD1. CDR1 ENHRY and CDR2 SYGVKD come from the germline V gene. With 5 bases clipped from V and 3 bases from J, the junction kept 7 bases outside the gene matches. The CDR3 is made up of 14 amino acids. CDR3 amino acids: CAISQPGQSYEQYF. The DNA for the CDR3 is TGTGCCATCAGTCAACCGGGACAGAGCTACGAGCAGTACTTC.

The CDR3 here is CSLAGGLEQYF. The CDR3 DNA reads as TGCAGCTTAGCGGGGGGGCTTGAGCAGTACTTC. This chain uses TRBV20-1 with TRBJ2-7, with 11 bases matching TRBD2. Germline V gene data show CDR1 as DFQATT and CDR2 as SNEGSKA (reference sequence). The CDR3 has 11 residues.

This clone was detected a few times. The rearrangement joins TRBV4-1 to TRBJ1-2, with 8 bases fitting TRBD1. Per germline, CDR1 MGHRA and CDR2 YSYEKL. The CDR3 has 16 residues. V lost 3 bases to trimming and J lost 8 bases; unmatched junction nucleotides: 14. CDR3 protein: CASSQAGQGPGRGYTF. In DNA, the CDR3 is TGCGCCAGCAGCCAGGCCGGACAGGGCCCGGGGCGCGGCTACACCTTC.

CDR3 sequence (DNA): TGTGCCAGCAGCTTAGGTGGGACAAGTCGTGAAGCTTTCTTT. The encoded protein is CASSLGGTSREAFF. The J gene is TRBJ1-1, the V gene TRBV7-9; D is perhaps TRBD1 (6 bases). The germline CDR1 and CDR2 sequences are SEHNR and FQNEAQ (reference sequence). This CDR3 comprises 14 residues. Deletions cut 1 base from V and 7 bases from J, with 13 bases between.

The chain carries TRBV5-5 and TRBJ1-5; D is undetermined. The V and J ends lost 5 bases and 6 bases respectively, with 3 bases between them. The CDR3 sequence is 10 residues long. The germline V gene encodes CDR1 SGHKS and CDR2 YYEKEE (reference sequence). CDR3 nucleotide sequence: TGTGCCAGCAGGACTCAGCCCCAGCATTTT. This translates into CASRTQPQHF.

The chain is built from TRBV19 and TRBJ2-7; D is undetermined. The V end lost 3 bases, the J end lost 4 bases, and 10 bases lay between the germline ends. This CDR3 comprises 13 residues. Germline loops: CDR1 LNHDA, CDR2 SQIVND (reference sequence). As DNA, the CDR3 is TGTGCCAGTAGTATGGGTGGGATGTACGAGCAGTACTTC. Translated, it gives CASSMGGMYEQYF.

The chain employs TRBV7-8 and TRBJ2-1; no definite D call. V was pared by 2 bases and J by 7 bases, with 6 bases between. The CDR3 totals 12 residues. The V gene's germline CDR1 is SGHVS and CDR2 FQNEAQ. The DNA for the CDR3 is TGTGCCAGCAGCTTACAACGGAATGAGCAGTTCTTC. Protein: CASSLQRNEQFF. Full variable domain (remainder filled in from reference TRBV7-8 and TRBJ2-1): GAGVSQSPRYKVAKRGQDVALRCDPISGHVSLFWYQQALGQGPEFLTYFQNEAQLDKSGLPSDRFFAERPEGSVSTLKIQRTQQEDSAVYLCASSLQRNEQFFGPGTRLTVL.

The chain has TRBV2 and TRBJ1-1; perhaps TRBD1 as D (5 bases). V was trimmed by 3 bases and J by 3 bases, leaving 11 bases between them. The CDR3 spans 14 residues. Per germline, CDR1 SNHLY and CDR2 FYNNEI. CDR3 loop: CASSEETEDTEAFF. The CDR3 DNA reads TGTGCCAGCAGTGAGGAGACAGAGGACACTGAAGCTTTCTTT. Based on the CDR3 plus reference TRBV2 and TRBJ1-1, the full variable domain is EPEVTQTPSHQVTQMGQEVILRCVPISNHLYFYWYRQILGQKVEFLVSFYNNEISEKSEIFDDQFSVERPDGSNFTLKIRSTKLEDSAMYFCASSEETEDTEAFFGQGTRLTVV.

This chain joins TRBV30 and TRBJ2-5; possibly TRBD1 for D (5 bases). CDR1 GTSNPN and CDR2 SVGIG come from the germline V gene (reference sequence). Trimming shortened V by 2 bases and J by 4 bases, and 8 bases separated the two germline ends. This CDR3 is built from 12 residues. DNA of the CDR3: TGTGCCTGGAGTCGTGGGGCAGAGACCCAGTACTTC. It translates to CAWSRGAETQYF. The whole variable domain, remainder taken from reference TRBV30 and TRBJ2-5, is SQTIHQWPATLVQPVGSPLSLECTVEGTSNPNLYWYRQAAGRGLQLLFYSVGIGQISSEVPQNLSASRPQDRQFILSSKKLLLSDSGFYLCAWSRGAETQYFGPGTRLLVL.

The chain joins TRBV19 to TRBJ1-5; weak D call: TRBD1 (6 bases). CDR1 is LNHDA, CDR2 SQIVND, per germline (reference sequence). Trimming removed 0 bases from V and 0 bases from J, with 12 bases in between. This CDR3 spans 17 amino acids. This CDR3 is CASSIDLGGHSNQPQHF. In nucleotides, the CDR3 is TGTGCCAGTAGTATAGATCTGGGGGGCCATAGCAATCAGCCCCAGCATTTT.

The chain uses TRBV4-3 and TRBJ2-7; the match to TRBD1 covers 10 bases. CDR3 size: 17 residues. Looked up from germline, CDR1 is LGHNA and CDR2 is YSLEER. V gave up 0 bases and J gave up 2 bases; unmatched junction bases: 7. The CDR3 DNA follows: TGCGCCAGCAGCCAAGATCTTGTAGGACAGGGGGCCTACGAGCAGTACTTC. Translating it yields CASSQDLVGQGAYEQYF.

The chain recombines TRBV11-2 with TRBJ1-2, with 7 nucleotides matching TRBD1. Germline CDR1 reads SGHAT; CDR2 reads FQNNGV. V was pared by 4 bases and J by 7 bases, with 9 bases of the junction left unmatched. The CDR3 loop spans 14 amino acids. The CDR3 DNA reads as TGTGCCAGCAGCTCCGACAGGGCGATAGTTGGCTACACCTTC. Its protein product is CASSSDRAIVGYTF.